Listed below are T cell receptor beta chains from one sample, sequenced in a study of T cell clusters in autoimmune cytopenias. TCRdb re-called the multiplex PCR reads and shows each CDR3 protein once, DNA omitted. The sample has 2,200 or so distinct CDR3 sequences. The sample comprised peripheral blood. The receptors were sampled from a human donor with an autoimmune cytopenia or autoimmune hepatitis (not recorded which). The CDR3 runs from the conserved cysteine through the conserved F or W. The order of the fields is J gene, clone size, V gene, CDR3 protein. Only some rows state a clone size, as once, few, many or a class for expanded clones.

j_call: TRBJ1-5
clone_size: NA
v_call: TRBV12-3/TRBV12-4
cdr3_aa: CASSLLGGTGQPQHF

j_call: TRBJ2-1
clone_size: NA
v_call: TRBV27
cdr3_aa: CASSLSEKNEQFF

j_call: TRBJ1-3
clone_size: NA
v_call: TRBV5-5
cdr3_aa: CASSFWTGGTGNTIYF

j_call: TRBJ1-2
clone_size: NA
v_call: TRBV20-1
cdr3_aa: CSALAGVYGYTF

j_call: TRBJ2-7
clone_size: NA
v_call: TRBV30
cdr3_aa: CAWSVRFNGLPLLYEQYF

j_call: TRBJ1-4
clone_size: NA
v_call: TRBV21-1
cdr3_aa: CASSPNPLDRSATNEKLFF

j_call: TRBJ2-7
clone_size: NA
v_call: TRBV30
cdr3_aa: CAWSSDSTYEQYF

j_call: TRBJ2-5
clone_size: NA
v_call: TRBV10-3
cdr3_aa: CAISESGESQYF

j_call: TRBJ2-4
clone_size: large
v_call: TRBV7-3
cdr3_aa: CASSSTAQHIQYF

j_call: TRBJ2-3
clone_size: NA
v_call: TRBV21-1
cdr3_aa: CASSRGRGTSGSGRTDTQYF

j_call: TRBJ1-2
clone_size: medium-sized
v_call: TRBV6-5
cdr3_aa: CASSQGTGSAYTF